This T cell receptor (beta chain) was sequenced during a study of T cell repertoires in cytomegalovirus infection. Across the whole study: Carrying CMV and the relevant HLA type showed in public TCR beta signatures. Study conclusions and caveats: Dominating the ex vivo response were TCR beta clonotypes that were CMV-specific and HLA-C-restricted. Of the TCR beta families, the public ones yielded a cumulative frequency that identified carriers of CMV plus the relevant HLA.

Trimming cost V 1 base and J 7 bases, with 11 bases left between them. Germline V lookup: CDR1 SGHVS, CDR2 FQNEAQ. This CDR3 contains 14 residues. MiXCR, run by TCRdb on the reads, gives a single entry per CDR3 protein. The table shows around 55,000 distinct CDR3 sequences, with around 18% occurring only once. About this clonotype itself: Its antigen remains unidentified.

The V call is TRBV7-8, the J call TRBJ1-3, with D hard to call. The sample was CD8+ T cells from cultured PBMCs, taken from culture after CMV antigen stimulation. The sequence came from a human donor in good health (CMV status not recorded). Some clones in this sample may be carry-over from other donors' samples. CDR3 in DNA: TGTGCCAGCAGCTTAGAGGGCAGGCGGAACACCATATATTTT. It yields the protein CASSLEGRRNTIYF.